This T cell receptor (beta chain) was identified during a study of technical replicates of blood from several donors. Assay: immunoSEQ multiplex PCR; the TCRdb copy retains only in-frame clones and omits some. The sample contains tens of thousands of clones, approximately 96% of which appear only once. Sequenced input: T cells isolated from PBMCs. The TCR originated in a human donor in good health.

The CDR3 loop reads CAWSVRVTDTQYF. In DNA, the CDR3 is TGTGCCTGGAGTGTACGGGTCACAGATACGCAGTATTTT. V gene TRBV30 combines with J gene TRBJ2-3; no reliable D call. Germline CDR1 is GTSNPN and CDR2 is SVGIG (reference sequence). The V end lost 0 bases, the J end lost 2 bases, and 6 bases lay between the germline ends. This CDR3 region has 13 residues. Full variable domain (remainder filled in from reference TRBV30 and TRBJ2-3): SQTIHQWPATLVQPVGSPLSLECTVEGTSNPNLYWYRQAAGRGLQLLFYSVGIGQISSEVPQNLSASRPQDRQFILSSKKLLLSDSGFYLCAWSVRVTDTQYFGPGTRLTVL.